The 24 T cell receptor beta chains below were found in one sample sequenced in a study of blood T cell repertoires in COVID-19. Profiled with immunoSEQ multiplex PCR; TCRdb holds only in-frame clones, not every one. The sample includes around 89,000 clones, 89% of them seen just once. Material for sequencing was peripheral blood. These receptors all stem from a man in his fifties with acute or convalescent COVID-19.

The rearrangement uses TRBV2 and TRBJ2-1; 14 bases fit TRBD2. V lost 6 bases, J lost 9 bases, and 13 bases stayed unmatched. Germline loops: CDR1 SNHLY, CDR2 FYNNEI. The CDR3 is 17 amino acids. The CDR3, as DNA: TGTGCCAGCAGGGAGACTAGCGGGGGGGCCGGGGCTGGTGAGCAGTTCTTC. Translating gives CASRETSGGAGAGEQFF.

The chain is built from TRBV14 and TRBJ1-4, with D perhaps matching TRBD1 (5 bases). Germline CDR1 and CDR2: SGHDN and FVKESK. CDR3 size: 18 residues. V dropped 3 bases and J dropped 5 bases, with 22 bases sitting between them. CDR3 sequence reads: CASSQEGLNGRGNEKLFF. The CDR3 bases are TGTGCCAGCAGCCAGGAAGGCTTGAACGGGCGGGGGAATGAAAAACTGTTTTTT. The variable domain in full, with the rest retrieved from reference TRBV14 and TRBJ1-4, is EAGVTQFPSHSVIEKGQTVTLRCDPISGHDNLYWYRRVMGKEIKFLLHFVKESKQDESGMPNNRFLAERTGGTYSTLKVQPAELEDSGVYFCASSQEGLNGRGNEKLFFGSGTQLSVL.

The J gene is TRBJ1-1, the V gene TRBV19; D perhaps matches TRBD1 (5 bases). Per germline, CDR1 LNHDA and CDR2 SQIVND (reference sequence). The CDR3 loop spans 13 amino acids. V was shortened by 4 bases and J by 1 base, with 7 bases between the two germline ends. Here the CDR3 DNA reads TGTGCCAGTAGTACCCAGGGGAACACTGAAGCTTTCTTT. Its translation: CASSTQGNTEAFF.

The rearrangement joins TRBV6-5 to TRBJ2-1, with 12 nucleotides matching TRBD2. The CDR3 loop spans 15 amino acids. The V gene's germline CDR1 is MNHEY and CDR2 SVGAGI. With V trimmed by 6 bases and J by 7 bases, 7 bases remained unmatched. CDR3 coding DNA: TGTGCCAGCAGGCCCTCTAGCGGGGGGGCTAATGAGCAGTTCTTC. This encodes CASRPSSGGANEQFF.

J is TRBJ2-7 and V is TRBV10-3; maybe TRBD1 (5 bases). The CDR3 runs to 11 residues. Trimming cost V 8 bases and J 3 bases, with 8 bases left between them. Looked up from germline, CDR1 is ENHRY and CDR2 is SYGVKD. The CDR3 region is CAISDNYEQYF. As DNA, the CDR3 is TGTGCCATCTCGGACAACTACGAGCAGTACTTC.

V usage is TRBV5-5 and J usage is TRBJ1-2, with 9 bases fitting TRBD1. V shed 5 bases, J shed 3 bases, and the junction held 8 bases outside the gene matches. The CDR3 is 15 amino acids. Germline V lookup: CDR1 SGHKS, CDR2 YYEKEE (reference sequence). The CDR3 sequence is CASRADRGSYYGYTF. CDR3 in DNA: TGTGCCAGCAGGGCGGACAGGGGATCATACTATGGCTACACCTTC.

The count of this clone is one. J is TRBJ2-1 and V is TRBV7-3; a possible D gene is TRBD2 (7 bases). This CDR3 is 14 amino acids long. Germline V lookup: CDR1 SGHTA, CDR2 FQGTGA. Trimming pared 4 bases from V and 9 bases from J, leaving 16 bases between. The CDR3 DNA reads as TGTGCCAGCAGCTCCGGGGGGCCCAACGGTGAGCAGTTCTTC. Translating it yields CASSSGGPNGEQFF. The whole variable domain, filled in from reference TRBV7-3 and TRBJ2-1, reads GAGVSQTPSNKVTEKGKYVELRCDPISGHTALYWYRQSLGQGPEFLIYFQGTGAADDSGLPNDRFFAVRPEGSVSTLKIQRTERGDSAVYLCASSSGGPNGEQFFGPGTRLTVL.

This chain links TRBV9 with TRBJ1-1; no clear D. The V gene lost 10 bases and the J gene lost 1 base, with 14 bases spanning the gap. CDR1 is SGDLS and CDR2 is YYNGEE in the germline V gene. The CDR3 is made up of 13 amino acids. CDR3 nucleotide sequence: TGTGCCTCCAGCCAAGCGACGAACACTGAAGCTTTCTTT. It translates to CASSQATNTEAFF.

The chain has TRBV27 and TRBJ1-4; tentative D call: TRBD1 (5 bases). From germline, CDR1 is MNHEY and CDR2 SMNVEV (reference sequence). The CDR3 has 15 amino acids. V gave up 6 bases and J gave up 8 bases, with 19 bases separating them. Written as DNA, the CDR3 is TGTGCCAGCAGCACGCAGCCGGGGGTTGGGGAAAAACTGTTTTTT. It codes for CASSTQPGVGEKLFF. Full variable domain (rest looked up from reference TRBV27 and TRBJ1-4): EAQVTQNPRYLITVTGKKLTVTCSQNMNHEYMSWYRQDPGLGLRQIYYSMNVEVTDKGDVPEGYKVSRKEKRNFPLILESPSPNQTSLYFCASSTQPGVGEKLFFGSGTQLSVL.

The chain is built from TRBV7-2 and TRBJ2-1, with 11 bases fitting TRBD2. Trimming cost V 1 base and J 12 bases; bases outside gene matches: 8. Germline loops: CDR1 SGHTA, CDR2 FQGNSA. This CDR3 contains 15 residues. The CDR3 DNA reads as TGTGCCAGCAGCTTAGATCTTAGCGGGGGGGTCTGGCAGTTCTTC. Its protein is CASSLDLSGGVWQFF.

The chain combines TRBV7-8 with TRBJ2-2; TRBD1 agrees at 10 bases. From germline, CDR1 is SGHVS and CDR2 FQNEAQ. V shed 5 bases and J 6 bases; nucleotides not matched to a gene: 6. This CDR3 is built from 15 residues. CDR3 bases: TGTGCCAGCAGCCCGCGGACAGGGGGGTCCGGGGAGCTGTTTTTT. As protein: CASSPRTGGSGELFF.

The sample holds one count of this clone. The V and J genes are TRBV18 and TRBJ1-4; maybe TRBD1 (5 bases). Looked up from germline, CDR1 is KGHSH and CDR2 is LQKENI. V dropped 2 bases and J dropped 7 bases, with 11 bases sitting between them. This CDR3 contains 14 residues. The CDR3 reads CASSPSGYGEKLFF. The CDR3 DNA reads TGTGCCAGCTCACCATCAGGGTATGGTGAAAAACTGTTTTTT.

V and J are TRBV3-1 (or the pseudogene TRBV3-2) and TRBJ1-5, with D hard to call. From germline, CDR1 is LGHDT and CDR2 YNNKEL (reference sequence). The CDR3 is made up of 13 amino acids. V gave up 8 bases and J gave up 0 bases, with 8 bases separating them. This chain's CDR3 is CASGLSSNQPQHF. The CDR3, as DNA: TGTGCCAGCGGTCTCAGTAGCAATCAGCCCCAGCATTTT.

The V gene is TRBV5-5, the J gene TRBJ2-7; D not certain. Trimming removed 1 base at V and 6 bases at J, with 14 bases between. The CDR3 runs 14 residues. Germline V gene sequence: CDR1 SGHKS, CDR2 YYEKEE (reference sequence). This CDR3 reads CASSLTSPSGEQYF. In nucleotides, the CDR3 is TGTGCCAGCAGCTTGACTTCACCCTCGGGCGAGCAGTACTTC.

This clone occurred once. This sequence joins TRBV7-9 and TRBJ2-7; no clear D. V lost 3 bases and J 4 bases, leaving 10 bases between the germline ends. CDR1 and CDR2 (germline): SEHNR, FQNEAQ (reference sequence). The CDR3 runs 13 residues. The CDR3 DNA is TGTGCCAGCAGCTTTTCAGGTATTTACGAGCAGTACGTC. Protein product: CASSFSGIYEQYV.

This chain links TRBV5-1 with TRBJ1-1, with D unresolved. The germline V gene encodes CDR1 SGHRS and CDR2 YFSETQ. V dropped 5 bases and J dropped 0 bases, with 8 bases sitting between them. This CDR3 comprises 13 residues. In DNA form, the CDR3 reads TGCGCCAGCAGTCCGAGGGTGAACACTGAAGCTTTCTTT. It encodes CASSPRVNTEAFF.

The DNA for the CDR3 is TGTGCCAGCAGCTTGGCCCCTAGCGGGGGTTTCAACGAGCAGTACTTC. As protein: CASSLAPSGGFNEQYF. J is TRBJ2-7 and V is TRBV7-2, with 10 bases lining up with TRBD2. Germline trimming cut 3 bases from V and 5 bases from J; bases unmatched to any gene: 10. The CDR3 has 16 amino acids. Looked up from germline, CDR1 is SGHTA and CDR2 is FQGNSA.

The V gene is TRBV27, the J gene TRBJ1-2, with TRBD1 matching over 8 bases. The CDR3 totals 13 residues. V was pared by 6 bases and J by 7 bases, with 7 bases of the junction left unmatched. CDR1 and CDR2 from the germline V gene are MNHEY and SMNVEV (reference sequence). This chain's CDR3 is CASSQQGGAGYTF. The DNA for the CDR3 is TGTGCCAGCAGCCAACAGGGGGGGGCTGGCTACACCTTC.

The J gene is TRBJ1-4, the V gene TRBV7-2; D is perhaps TRBD1 (5 bases). Trimming cost V 3 bases and J 8 bases, with 22 bases left between them. In germline, CDR1 is SGHTA, CDR2 FQGNSA. The CDR3 runs 17 residues. DNA of the CDR3: TGTGCCAGCAGCTTTGGTGGGTCCAGGGCGGGGTACGAAAAACTGTTTTTT. Residues: CASSFGGSRAGYEKLFF. Full variable domain (rest looked up from reference TRBV7-2 and TRBJ1-4): GAGVSQSPSNKVTEKGKDVELRCDPISGHTALYWYRQSLGQGLEFLIYFQGNSAPDKSGLPSDRFSAERTGGSVSTLTIQRTQQEDSAVYLCASSFGGSRAGYEKLFFGSGTQLSVL.

J is TRBJ2-3 and V is TRBV28, with TRBD2 identical over 16 bases. V lost 8 bases, J lost 6 bases, and 14 bases stayed unmatched. The CDR3 length is 18 residues. Germline V CDR1 and CDR2: MDHEN, SYDVKM. For the CDR3, the DNA is TGTGCCAGCCTTAAGCCGGGACTAGCGGGGGGGGCCCGGGATACGCAGTATTTT. This translates into CASLKPGLAGGARDTQYF.

DNA of the CDR3: TGTGCCAGCAGCCGGCCTGGGGCCCGGGGGACTGAAGCTTTCTTT. Amino acid sequence: CASSRPGARGTEAFF. The V call is TRBV5-4, the J call TRBJ1-1, with D possibly being TRBD1 (5 bases). This CDR3 is built from 15 residues. Trimming stripped 4 bases from V and 5 bases from J, with 18 bases between. Germline values: CDR1 SGHNT, CDR2 YYREEE (reference sequence).

This chain joins TRBV5-1 and TRBJ2-7, with TRBD2 matching over 8 bases. Per the germline V gene, CDR1 is SGHRS and CDR2 is YFSETQ. This CDR3 contains 14 residues. The V and J ends lost 7 bases and 2 bases, in that order; junction bases with no gene match: 8. This CDR3 is CASSDSGVAYEQYF. Here the CDR3 DNA reads TGCGCCAGCTCTGATAGCGGGGTGGCCTACGAGCAGTACTTC.

The chain links TRBV30 to TRBJ2-1; the D gene is possibly TRBD1 (6 bases). The CDR3 totals 15 residues. CDR1 is GTSNPN and CDR2 is SVGIG in the germline V gene (reference sequence). V lost 5 bases to trimming and J lost 0 bases, with 14 bases between them. The DNA for the CDR3 is TGTGCCTGGTCCCGACAGGTTAACTCCTACAATGAGCAGTTCTTC. This codes for CAWSRQVNSYNEQFF.

This clone was found once. The chain carries TRBV28 and TRBJ1-2; the D gene is possibly TRBD1 (6 bases). V was trimmed by 4 bases and J by 1 base, leaving 19 bases between them. CDR1 and CDR2 (germline): MDHEN, SYDVKM. The CDR3 runs 17 residues. The CDR3 bases are TGTGCCAGCAGTTCCCTAAACAGGGATAGGGGTAACTATGGCTACACCTTC. Protein sequence: CASSSLNRDRGNYGYTF.